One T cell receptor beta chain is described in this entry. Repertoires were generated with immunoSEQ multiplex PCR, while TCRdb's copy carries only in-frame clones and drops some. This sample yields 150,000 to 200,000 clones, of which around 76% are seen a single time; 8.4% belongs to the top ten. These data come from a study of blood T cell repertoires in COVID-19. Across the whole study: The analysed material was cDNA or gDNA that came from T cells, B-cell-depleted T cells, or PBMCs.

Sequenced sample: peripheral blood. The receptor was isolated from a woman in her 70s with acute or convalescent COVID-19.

The CDR3 region is CASSLRLAGGLRGYNEQFF. The CDR3 DNA sequence: TGTGCCAGCAGCTTAAGACTAGCGGGGGGTCTTCGGGGTTACAATGAGCAGTTCTTC. V usage is TRBV5-8 and J usage is TRBJ2-1, with 13 bases aligning to TRBD2. The junction had 12 bases not matched to a gene; V was cut back by 2 bases and J by 4 bases. CDR3 length: 19 residues. Germline V gene data show CDR1 as SGHTS and CDR2 as YDEGEE.